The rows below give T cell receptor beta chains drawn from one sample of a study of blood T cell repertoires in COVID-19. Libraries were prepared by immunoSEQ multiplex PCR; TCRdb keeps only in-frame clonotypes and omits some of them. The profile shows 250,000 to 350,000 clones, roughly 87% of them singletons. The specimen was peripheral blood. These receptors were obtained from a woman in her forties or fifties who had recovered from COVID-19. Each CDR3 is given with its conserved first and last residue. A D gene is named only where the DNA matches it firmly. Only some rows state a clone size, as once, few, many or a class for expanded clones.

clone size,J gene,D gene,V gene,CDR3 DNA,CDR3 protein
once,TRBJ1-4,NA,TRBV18,TGTGCCAGCTCACCGGGGCGGAATGAAAAACTGTTTTTT,CASSPGRNEKLFF
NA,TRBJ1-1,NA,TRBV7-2,TGTGCCAGCAGCTTAGTGTCGGGGATGAACACTGAAGCTTTCTTT,CASSLVSGMNTEAFF
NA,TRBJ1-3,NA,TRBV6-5,TGTGCCAGCAGTCCAGGGACTACTGGAAACACCATATATTTT,CASSPGTTGNTIYF
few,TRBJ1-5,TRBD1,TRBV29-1,TGCAGCGTAGCTACGACAGGGGAGGTTGGTCAGCCCCAGCATTTT,CSVATTGEVGQPQHF
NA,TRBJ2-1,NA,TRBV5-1,TGCGCCAGCAGCTGGGGATCCACAAGGCTAGCCAATGAGCAGTTCTTC,CASSWGSTRLANEQFF
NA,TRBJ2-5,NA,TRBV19,TGTGCCTCCTCGCGGGGTCAGTTATACCAAGAGACCCAGTACTTC,CASSRGQLYQETQYF
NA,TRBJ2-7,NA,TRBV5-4,TGTGCCAGCAGCTCCCCTCAGAATTACGAGCAGTACTTC,CASSSPQNYEQYF
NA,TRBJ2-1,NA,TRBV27,TGTGCCAGCAGTTTATATTTTTCCCCGGGTGGGGGCGCGGCCAATGAGCAGTTCTTC,CASSLYFSPGGGAANEQFF
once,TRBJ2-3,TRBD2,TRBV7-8,TGTGCCAGCAGCTTGACTAGCGGGAGTTTGGGGCGGGGCACAGATACGCAGTATTTT,CASSLTSGSLGRGTDTQYF
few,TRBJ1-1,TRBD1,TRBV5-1,TGCGCCAGCACCACCGGGACAGCGAACACTGAAGCTTTCTTT,CASTTGTANTEAFF
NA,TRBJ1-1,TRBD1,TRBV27,TGTGCCAGCAGCACAGGGGGCCGAACTGAAGCTTTCTTT,CASSTGGRTEAFF
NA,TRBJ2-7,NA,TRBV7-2,TGTGCCAGCAGCTTAGGGACACAAAATTACGAGCAGTACTTC,CASSLGTQNYEQYF
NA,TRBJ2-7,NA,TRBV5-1,TGCGCCAGCAGCCCAGAGGGTCCAACCTACGAGCAGTACTTC,CASSPEGPTYEQYF
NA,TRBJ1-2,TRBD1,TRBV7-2,TGTGCCAGCAGTTCGAGGACAGGGGGTTATGGCTACACCTTC,CASSSRTGGYGYTF
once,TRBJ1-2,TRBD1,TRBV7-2,TGTGCCAGCAGCCAGGGACAGGGATATGGCTACACCTTC,CASSQGQGYGYTF
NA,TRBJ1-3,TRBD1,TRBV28,TGTGCCAGCAGCGGGACAGGGGGCAAGTACACCATATATTTT,CASSGTGGKYTIYF